The 19 T cell receptor beta chains below come from one sample, sequenced in a study of siplizumab effects on memory and regulatory T cells. The assay was immunoSEQ multiplex PCR, and TCRdb's table has in-frame clones only and misses some. The sample shows some 97,000 clones, over 90% of them seen only once. Sequenced sample: non-Treg CD4+ T cells sorted from blood. The receptor set was obtained from a human donor in good health.

This clone has just a few counts. The chain uses TRBV6-5 and TRBJ2-7, with D possibly being TRBD1 (6 bases). V gave up 2 bases and J gave up 0 bases, with 11 bases separating them. Per the germline V gene, CDR1 is MNHEY and CDR2 is SVGAGI. The CDR3 contains 15 residues. For the CDR3, the DNA is TGTGCCAGCAGTTACCCAGGGGCTGCCTCCTACGAGCAGTACTTC. Translation: CASSYPGAASYEQYF.

This chain links TRBV5-1 with TRBJ2-7; D gene ambiguous. Trimming left V 0 bases short and J 2 bases short, with 9 bases between. Germline CDR1 SGHRS, CDR2 YFSETQ. CDR3 size: 14 residues. This chain's CDR3 is CASSLVSRPYEQYF. CDR3 DNA: TGCGCCAGCAGCTTGGTCTCCAGGCCCTACGAGCAGTACTTC.

Points on this clone: One junction end does not reproduce the germline sequence, and a read error may be involved. The chain combines TRBV7-2 with TRBJ1-2; D gene ambiguous. Germline assignment: CDR1 SGHTA and CDR2 FQGNSA. This CDR3 is built from 12 residues. The CDR3, as DNA: TGTGCCAGCAGCCAATGGCTCGGACTAGTGGTTTTC. It translates to CASSQWLGLVVF.

The rearrangement joins TRBV11-2 to TRBJ1-4; possible D gene TRBD1, 5 bases. Germline V gene sequence: CDR1 SGHAT, CDR2 FQNNGV. V was shortened by 0 bases and J by 5 bases, with 25 bases between the two germline ends. The CDR3 is 20 residues long. The CDR3 DNA reads as TGTGCCAGCAGCTTAGATGGGCCGGACCTAACTTATGGGGGAAATGAAAAACTGTTTTTT. Translated, it gives CASSLDGPDLTYGGNEKLFF. The full variable domain, its missing parts supplied by reference TRBV11-2 and TRBJ1-4, is EAGVAQSPRYKIIEKRQSVAFWCNPISGHATLYWYQQILGQGPKLLIQFQNNGVVDDSQLPKDRFSAERLKGVDSTLKIQPAKLEDSAVYLCASSLDGPDLTYGGNEKLFFGSGTQLSVL.

The CDR3 here is CASSFWRSGGELFF. The CDR3 DNA reads TGTGCCAGCAGCTTTTGGCGGTCGGGCGGGGAGCTGTTTTTT. The chain employs TRBV5-6 and TRBJ2-2, with no clear D. Trimming pared 2 bases from V and 7 bases from J, leaving 12 bases between. The CDR3 spans 14 residues. CDR1 is SGHDT and CDR2 is YYEEEE in the germline V gene.

The CDR3 nucleotides read TGTGCCAGCAGTGAAGGTCATGGCCGGGATGAGCAGTTCTTC. Protein product: CASSEGHGRDEQFF. The chain uses TRBV5-4 and TRBJ2-1, with D hard to call. Per germline, CDR1 SGHNT and CDR2 YYREEE (reference sequence). Trimming shortened V by 5 bases and J by 8 bases, and 17 bases separated the two germline ends. The CDR3 has 14 residues.

This clone was seen only once. J is TRBJ1-1 and V is TRBV7-3, with D hard to call. Germline CDR1 reads SGHTA; CDR2 reads FQGTGA. Trimming removed 8 bases at V and 4 bases at J, with 17 bases between. The CDR3 is made up of 14 amino acids. CDR3 DNA: TGTGCCAGCGCCCTGGGTGGGATGGGCACTGAAGCTTTCTTT. Translation gives CASALGGMGTEAFF.

The chain combines TRBV27 with TRBJ2-2; 8 bases match TRBD1. The J segment lost 4 bases and the V segment lost 5 bases, leaving 3 bases of the junction unmatched. The CDR3 is 14 amino acids. Germline V CDR1 and CDR2: MNHEY, SMNVEV (reference sequence). The CDR3 DNA reads as TGTGCCAGCAGTCCGACAGGGGTCACCGGGGAGCTGTTTTTT. Translation gives CASSPTGVTGELFF.

The genes are TRBV4-1 and TRBJ1-2; a possible D gene is TRBD1 (6 bases). Germline loops: CDR1 MGHRA, CDR2 YSYEKL. The CDR3 is 16 amino acids. V dropped 1 base and J dropped 4 bases, with 16 bases sitting between them. CDR3 residues: CASSQGYGGPGYGYTF. The CDR3, as DNA: TGCGCCAGCAGCCAAGGTTATGGGGGGCCCGGCTATGGCTACACCTTC.

V usage is TRBV7-9 and J usage is TRBJ2-7, with 8 bases identical to TRBD2. CDR1 and CDR2 from the germline V gene are SEHNR and FQNEAQ (reference sequence). The V segment lost 5 bases and the J segment 4 bases; nucleotides outside the gene matches: 10. The CDR3 has 15 residues. The CDR3 region has the DNA TGTGCCAGCAGCAAATCGAGCGGGAGCCCTTACGAGCAGTACTTC. This codes for CASSKSSGSPYEQYF.

This clone was detected once. This rearrangement joins TRBV28 to TRBJ2-5; TRBD1 matches 8 bases. The CDR3 has 13 residues. Trimming cost V 10 bases and J 2 bases; bases outside gene matches: 6. Germline assignment: CDR1 MDHEN and CDR2 SYDVKM. In DNA, the CDR3 is TGTGCCACCCTCACAGGGGGACAAGAGACCCAGTACTTC. Protein: CATLTGGQETQYF.

The chain is built from TRBV10-1 and TRBJ1-1; the D is unclear. The CDR3 contains 14 residues. V gave up 4 bases and J gave up 5 bases, with 14 bases separating them. CDR1 is WNHNN, CDR2 SYGVQD, per germline (reference sequence). The CDR3: CASSVMRVGTEAFF. CDR3 nucleotides: TGCGCCAGCAGTGTCATGAGGGTTGGGACTGAAGCTTTCTTT.

J is TRBJ1-1 and V is TRBV11-2; D might be TRBD1 (5 bases). Germline CDR1 reads SGHAT; CDR2 reads FQNNGV. V lost 5 bases and J 10 bases, leaving 11 bases between the germline ends. The CDR3 runs 11 residues. CDR3 amino acids: CASSLGQGAFF. The CDR3 DNA sequence: TGTGCCAGCAGCCTAGGACAAGGAGCTTTCTTT.

This chain links TRBV30 with TRBJ2-6; possibly TRBD1 for D (5 bases). The CDR3 covers 14 residues. Germline V gene lookup returns CDR1 GTSNPN and CDR2 SVGIG (reference sequence). Between the trimmed V and J ends, which lost 8 bases and 0 bases, there was a span of 11 bases. The CDR3 is CAHRPISGANVLTF. CDR3 nucleotide sequence: TGTGCCCACAGGCCCATCTCTGGGGCCAACGTCCTGACTTTC.

The V and J genes are TRBV28 and TRBJ1-4; D gene uncertain. Germline values: CDR1 MDHEN, CDR2 SYDVKM. The germline V and J ends were trimmed by 3 bases and 5 bases, with 13 bases remaining between them. This CDR3 comprises 15 residues. This CDR3 reads CASSFGGLTNEKLFF. The CDR3 nucleotides are TGTGCCAGCAGTTTTGGCGGCCTTACAAATGAAAAACTGTTTTTT.

This chain joins TRBV29-1 and TRBJ2-7; no clear D. V shed 8 bases and J shed 1 base, with 12 bases lying between them. Germline CDR1 and CDR2: SQVTM and ANQGSEA. The CDR3 totals 12 residues. This CDR3 is CSISDGSYEQYF. DNA of the CDR3: TGCAGCATTTCGGACGGGTCCTACGAGCAGTACTTC.

V gene TRBV7-8 combines with J gene TRBJ2-2; D is unclear. The V gene's germline CDR1 is SGHVS and CDR2 FQNEAQ. The CDR3 has 13 amino acids. The V end lost 1 base, the J end lost 7 bases, and 7 bases lay between the germline ends. CDR3 in DNA: TGTGCCAGCAGCTTAGTTTCGGGCGGGGAGCTGTTTTTT. Protein product: CASSLVSGGELFF.

This chain links TRBV6-6 with TRBJ2-2; unclear D gene. Germline V gene lookup returns CDR1 MNHNY and CDR2 SVGAGI (reference sequence). This CDR3 has 13 amino acids. Trimming left V 6 bases short and J 5 bases short, with 10 bases between. The CDR3 is CASRVTATGELFF. The DNA of the CDR3 is TGTGCCAGCAGAGTCACGGCGACCGGGGAGCTGTTTTTT.

Comments on this clone: Other DNA sequences in this sample translate to the same CDR3. V usage is TRBV7-2 and J usage is TRBJ1-3; D ambiguous. Trimming took 4 bases from V and 0 from J, leaving 4 bases between them. The CDR3 contains 13 residues. From germline, CDR1 is SGHTA and CDR2 FQGNSA. Here the CDR3 DNA reads TGTGCCAGCAGCTCCCGCTCTGGAAACACCATATATTTT. This translates into CASSSRSGNTIYF.